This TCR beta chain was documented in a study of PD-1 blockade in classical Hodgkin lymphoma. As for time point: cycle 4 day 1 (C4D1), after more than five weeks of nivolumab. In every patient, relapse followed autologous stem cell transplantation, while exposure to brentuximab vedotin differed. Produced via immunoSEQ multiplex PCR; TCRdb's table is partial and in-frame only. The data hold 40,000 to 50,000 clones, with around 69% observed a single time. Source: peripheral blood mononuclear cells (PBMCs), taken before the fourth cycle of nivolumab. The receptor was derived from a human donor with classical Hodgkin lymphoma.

Here the CDR3 reads CASSPETSKETQYF. CDR3 DNA: TGTGCCAGCAGCCCTGAGACTAGCAAAGAGACCCAGTACTTC. The J gene is TRBJ2-5, the V gene TRBV5-4; TRBD2 matches 7 bases. The CDR3 is 14 amino acids. Germline assignment: CDR1 SGHNT and CDR2 YYREEE (reference sequence). J gave up 3 bases and V 4 bases, and 6 bases lay outside the gene matches.